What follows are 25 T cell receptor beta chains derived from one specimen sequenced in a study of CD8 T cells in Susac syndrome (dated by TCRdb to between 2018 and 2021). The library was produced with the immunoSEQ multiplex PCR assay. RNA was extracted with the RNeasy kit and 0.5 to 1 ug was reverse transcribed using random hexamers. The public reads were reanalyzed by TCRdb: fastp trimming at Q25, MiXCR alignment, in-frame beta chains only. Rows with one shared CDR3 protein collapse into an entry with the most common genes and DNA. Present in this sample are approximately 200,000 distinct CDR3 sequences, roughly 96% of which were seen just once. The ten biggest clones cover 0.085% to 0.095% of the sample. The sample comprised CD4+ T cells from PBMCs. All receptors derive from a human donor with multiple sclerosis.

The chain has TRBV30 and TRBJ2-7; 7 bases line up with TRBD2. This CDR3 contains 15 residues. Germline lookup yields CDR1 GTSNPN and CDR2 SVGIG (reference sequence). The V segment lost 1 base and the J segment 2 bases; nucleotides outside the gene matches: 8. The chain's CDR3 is CAWSDGDYLTYEQYF. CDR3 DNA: TGTGCCTGGAGTGATGGGGACTACCTAACCTACGAGCAGTACTTC. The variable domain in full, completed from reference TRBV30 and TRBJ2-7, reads SQTIHQWPATLVQPVGSPLSLECTVEGTSNPNLYWYRQAAGRGLQLLFYSVGIGQISSEVPQNLSASRPQDRQFILSSKKLLLSDSGFYLCAWSDGDYLTYEQYFGPGTRLTVT.

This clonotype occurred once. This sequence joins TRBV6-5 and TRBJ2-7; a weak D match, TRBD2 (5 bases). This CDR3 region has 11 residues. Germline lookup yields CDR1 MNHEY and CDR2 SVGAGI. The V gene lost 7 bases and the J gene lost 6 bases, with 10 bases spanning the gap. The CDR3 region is CASKRGREQYF. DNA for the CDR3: TGTGCCAGCAAGAGAGGGCGCGAGCAGTACTTC.

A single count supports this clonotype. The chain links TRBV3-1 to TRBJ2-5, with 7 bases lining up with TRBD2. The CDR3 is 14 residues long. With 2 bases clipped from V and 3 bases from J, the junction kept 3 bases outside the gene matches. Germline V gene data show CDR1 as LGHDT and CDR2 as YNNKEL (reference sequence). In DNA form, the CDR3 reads TGTGCCAGCAGCCAAAACGGACTAGAAGAGACCCAGTACTTC. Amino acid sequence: CASSQNGLEETQYF.

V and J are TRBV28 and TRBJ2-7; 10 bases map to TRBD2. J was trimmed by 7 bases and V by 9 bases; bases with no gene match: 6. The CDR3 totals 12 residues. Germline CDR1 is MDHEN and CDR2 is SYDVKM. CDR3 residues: CASSSGSLEQYF. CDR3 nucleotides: TGTGCCAGTTCTAGCGGGAGCCTTGAGCAGTACTTC.

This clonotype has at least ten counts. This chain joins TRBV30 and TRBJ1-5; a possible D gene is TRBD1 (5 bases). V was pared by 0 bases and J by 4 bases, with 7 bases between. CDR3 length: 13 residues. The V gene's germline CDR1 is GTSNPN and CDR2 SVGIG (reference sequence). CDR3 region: CAWSVRGNQPQHF. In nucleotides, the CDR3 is TGTGCCTGGAGTGTCCGGGGGAATCAGCCCCAGCATTTT.

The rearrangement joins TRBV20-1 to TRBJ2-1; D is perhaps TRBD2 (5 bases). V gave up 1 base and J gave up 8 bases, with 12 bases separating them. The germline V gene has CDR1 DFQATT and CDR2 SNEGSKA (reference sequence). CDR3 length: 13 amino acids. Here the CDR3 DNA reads TGCAGTGCTAGAGCTACTAGTATCCATGAGCAGTTCTTC. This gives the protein CSARATSIHEQFF.

The CDR3 DNA reads as TGTGCCTGTCAGGAGTTTACCTACGAGCAGTACTTC. Translating gives CACQEFTYEQYF. The rearrangement joins TRBV30 to TRBJ2-7; D call uncertain. The CDR3 runs to 12 residues. Per the germline V gene, CDR1 is GTSNPN and CDR2 is SVGIG (reference sequence). The ends were cut back, 6 bases at V and 2 bases at J, with 11 bases in the middle.

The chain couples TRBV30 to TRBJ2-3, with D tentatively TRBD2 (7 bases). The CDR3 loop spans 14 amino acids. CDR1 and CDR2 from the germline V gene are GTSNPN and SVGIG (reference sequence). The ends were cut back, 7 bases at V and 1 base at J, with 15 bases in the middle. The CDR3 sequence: CASFVGGGTDTQYF. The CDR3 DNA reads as TGTGCCTCCTTCGTAGGGGGGGGCACAGATACGCAGTATTTT.

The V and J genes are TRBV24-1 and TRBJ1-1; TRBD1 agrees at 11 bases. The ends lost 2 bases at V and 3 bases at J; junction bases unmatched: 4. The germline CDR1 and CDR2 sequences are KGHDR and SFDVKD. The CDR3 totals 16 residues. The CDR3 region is CATSDYGQGADTEAFF. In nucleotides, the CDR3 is TGTGCCACCAGTGATTACGGACAGGGGGCGGACACTGAAGCTTTCTTT.

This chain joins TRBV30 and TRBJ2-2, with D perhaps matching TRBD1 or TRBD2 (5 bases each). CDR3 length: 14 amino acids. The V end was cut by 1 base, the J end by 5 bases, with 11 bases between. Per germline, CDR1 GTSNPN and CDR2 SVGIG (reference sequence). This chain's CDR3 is CAWSGGRGTGELFF. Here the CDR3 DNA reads TGTGCCTGGAGTGGGGGGAGAGGGACCGGGGAGCTGTTTTTT.

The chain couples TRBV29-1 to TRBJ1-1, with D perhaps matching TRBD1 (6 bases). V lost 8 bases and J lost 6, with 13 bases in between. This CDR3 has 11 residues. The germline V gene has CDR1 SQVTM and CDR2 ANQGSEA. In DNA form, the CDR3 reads TGCAGCTCAGTGACAGGCTCTGAAGCTTTCTTT. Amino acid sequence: CSSVTGSEAFF.

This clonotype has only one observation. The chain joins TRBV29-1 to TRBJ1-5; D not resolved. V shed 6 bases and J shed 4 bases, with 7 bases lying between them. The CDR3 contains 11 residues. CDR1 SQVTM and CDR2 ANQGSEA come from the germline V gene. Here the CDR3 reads CSVPRNQPQHF. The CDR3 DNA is TGCAGCGTACCCAGGAATCAGCCCCAGCATTTT.

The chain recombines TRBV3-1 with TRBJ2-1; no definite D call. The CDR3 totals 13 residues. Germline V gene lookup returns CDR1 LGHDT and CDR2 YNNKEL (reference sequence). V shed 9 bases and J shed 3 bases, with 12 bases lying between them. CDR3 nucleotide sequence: TGTGCCAGTAGGCAGTGGAGCTACAATGAGCAGTTCTTC. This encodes CASRQWSYNEQFF.

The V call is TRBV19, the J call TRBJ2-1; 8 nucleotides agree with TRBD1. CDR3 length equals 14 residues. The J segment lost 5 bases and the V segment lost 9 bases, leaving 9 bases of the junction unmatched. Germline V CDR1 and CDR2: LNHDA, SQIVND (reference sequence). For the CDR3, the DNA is TGTGCCAGCAGACCGGGACAGGCCCACAATGAGCAGTTCTTC. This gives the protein CASRPGQAHNEQFF.

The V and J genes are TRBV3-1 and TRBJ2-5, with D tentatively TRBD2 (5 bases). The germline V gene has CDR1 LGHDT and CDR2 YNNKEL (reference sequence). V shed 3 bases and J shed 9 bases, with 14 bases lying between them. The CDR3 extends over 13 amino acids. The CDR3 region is CASSHNLRGAQYF. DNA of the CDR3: TGTGCCAGCAGCCATAACCTCCGGGGTGCCCAGTACTTC.

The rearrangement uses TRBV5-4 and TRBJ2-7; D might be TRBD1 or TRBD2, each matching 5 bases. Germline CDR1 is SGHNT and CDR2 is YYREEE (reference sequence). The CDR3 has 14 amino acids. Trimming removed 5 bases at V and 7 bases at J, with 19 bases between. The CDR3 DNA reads TGTGCCAGCAGTCAACTGGGGACCCCGGGGGAGCAGTACTTC. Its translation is CASSQLGTPGEQYF.

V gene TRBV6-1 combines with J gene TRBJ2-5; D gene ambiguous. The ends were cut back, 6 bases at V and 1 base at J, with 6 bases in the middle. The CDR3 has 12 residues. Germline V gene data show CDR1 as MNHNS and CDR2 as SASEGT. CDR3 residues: CASRGFQETQYF. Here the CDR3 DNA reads TGTGCCAGCAGGGGCTTCCAAGAGACCCAGTACTTC.

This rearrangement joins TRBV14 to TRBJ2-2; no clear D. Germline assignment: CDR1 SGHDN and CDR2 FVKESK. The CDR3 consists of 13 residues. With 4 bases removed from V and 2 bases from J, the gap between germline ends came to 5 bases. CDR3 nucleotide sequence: TGTGCCAGCAGCCTTCAAAACACCGGGGAGCTGTTTTTT. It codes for CASSLQNTGELFF.

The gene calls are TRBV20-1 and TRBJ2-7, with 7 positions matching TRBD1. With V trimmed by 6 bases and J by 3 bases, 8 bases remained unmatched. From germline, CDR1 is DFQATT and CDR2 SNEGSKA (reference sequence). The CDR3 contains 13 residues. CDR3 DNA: TGCAGTGCCCCGACCGGGACAGACTACGAGCAGTACTTC. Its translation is CSAPTGTDYEQYF.

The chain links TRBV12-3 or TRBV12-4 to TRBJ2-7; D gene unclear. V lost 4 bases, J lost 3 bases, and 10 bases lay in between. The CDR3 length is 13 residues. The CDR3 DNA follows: TGTGCCAGCAGTTATACAGTCCGCTACGAGCAGTACTTC. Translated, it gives CASSYTVRYEQYF.

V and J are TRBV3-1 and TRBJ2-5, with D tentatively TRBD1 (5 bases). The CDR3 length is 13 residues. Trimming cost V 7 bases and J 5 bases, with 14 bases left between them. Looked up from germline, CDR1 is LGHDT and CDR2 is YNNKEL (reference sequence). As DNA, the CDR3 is TGTGCCAGCACCGCCACAAAGGGGGAGACCCAGTACTTC. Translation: CASTATKGETQYF.

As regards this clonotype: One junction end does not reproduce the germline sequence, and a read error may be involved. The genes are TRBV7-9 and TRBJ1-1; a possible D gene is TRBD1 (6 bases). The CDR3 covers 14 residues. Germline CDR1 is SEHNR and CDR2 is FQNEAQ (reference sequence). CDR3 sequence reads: CASSFAGANAEAFF. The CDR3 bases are TGTGCCAGCAGCTTCGCAGGGGCGAACGCTGAAGCTTTCTTT.

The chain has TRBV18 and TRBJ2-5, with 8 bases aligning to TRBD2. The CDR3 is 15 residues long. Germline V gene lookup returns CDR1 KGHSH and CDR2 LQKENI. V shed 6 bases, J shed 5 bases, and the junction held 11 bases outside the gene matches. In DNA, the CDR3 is TGTGCCAGCTCGATCACTAGCGGCAAAGGGGAGACCCAGTACTTC. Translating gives CASSITSGKGETQYF.

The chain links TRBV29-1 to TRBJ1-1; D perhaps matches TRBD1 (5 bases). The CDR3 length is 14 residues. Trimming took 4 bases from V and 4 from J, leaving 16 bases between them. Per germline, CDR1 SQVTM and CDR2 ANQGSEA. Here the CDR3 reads CSVGLRLGTTEAFF. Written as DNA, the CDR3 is TGCAGCGTTGGTTTGCGGCTAGGGACCACTGAAGCTTTCTTT.

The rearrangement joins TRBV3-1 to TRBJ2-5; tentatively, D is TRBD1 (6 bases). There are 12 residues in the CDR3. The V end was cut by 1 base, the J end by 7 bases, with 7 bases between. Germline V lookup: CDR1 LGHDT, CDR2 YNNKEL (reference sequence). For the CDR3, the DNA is TGTGCCAGCAGCCAAGTCAGGGGGACCCAGTACTTC. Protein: CASSQVRGTQYF.